This T cell receptor beta chain was observed in a study of T cell changes during pregnancy in multiple sclerosis. Looked up from germline, CDR1 is MNHNS and CDR2 is SASEGT. The CDR3 is made up of 15 amino acids. V gave up 1 base and J gave up 2 bases; unmatched junction bases: 3. The assay was immunoSEQ multiplex PCR, and TCRdb's table has in-frame clones only and misses some. The sample consists of 50,000 to 65,000 clones, roughly 88% of them appearing once. The J gene is TRBJ2-7, the V gene TRBV6-1, with 9 bases matching TRBD2. Sequenced here: peripheral blood, sampled in the third trimester of pregnancy. The TCR was taken from a female donor in good health, enrolled as a control in a pregnancy study. The chain's CDR3 is CASSEEGGRAYEQYF. The CDR3 DNA is TGTGCCAGCAGTGAAGAGGGCGGGAGGGCCTACGAGCAGTACTTC.